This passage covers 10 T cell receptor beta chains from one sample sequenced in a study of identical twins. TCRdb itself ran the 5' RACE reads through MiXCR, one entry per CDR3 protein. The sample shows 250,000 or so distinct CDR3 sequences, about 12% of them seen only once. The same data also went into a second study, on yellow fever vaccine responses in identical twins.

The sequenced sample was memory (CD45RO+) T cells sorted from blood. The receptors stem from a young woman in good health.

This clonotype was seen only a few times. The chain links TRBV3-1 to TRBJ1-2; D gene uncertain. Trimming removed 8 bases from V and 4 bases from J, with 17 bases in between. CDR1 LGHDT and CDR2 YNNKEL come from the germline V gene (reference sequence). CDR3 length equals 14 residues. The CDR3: CASSPLESVYGYTF. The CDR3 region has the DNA TGTGCCAGCTCCCCGTTGGAAAGCGTCTATGGCTACACCTTC. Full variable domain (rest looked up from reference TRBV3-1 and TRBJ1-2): DTAVSQTPKYLVTQMGNDKSIKCEQNLGHDTMYWYKQDSKKFLKIMFSYNNKELIINETVPNRFSPKSPDKAHLNLHINSLELGDSAVYFCASSPLESVYGYTFGSGTRLTVV.

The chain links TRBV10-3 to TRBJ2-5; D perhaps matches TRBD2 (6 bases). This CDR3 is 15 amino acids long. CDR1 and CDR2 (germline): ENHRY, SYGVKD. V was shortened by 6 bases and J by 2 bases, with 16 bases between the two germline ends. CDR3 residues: CAIRPGLAFQETQYF. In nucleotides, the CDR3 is TGTGCCATCAGACCGGGTCTAGCGTTTCAAGAGACCCAGTACTTC.

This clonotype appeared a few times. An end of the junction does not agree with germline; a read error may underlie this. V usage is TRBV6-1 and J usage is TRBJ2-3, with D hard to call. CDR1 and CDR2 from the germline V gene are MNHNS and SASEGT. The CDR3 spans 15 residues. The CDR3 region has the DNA TGTGCCAGCAGCGAAGCTTGGAGAACCACAGATACGCAGTATTTT. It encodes CASSEAWRTTDTQYF.

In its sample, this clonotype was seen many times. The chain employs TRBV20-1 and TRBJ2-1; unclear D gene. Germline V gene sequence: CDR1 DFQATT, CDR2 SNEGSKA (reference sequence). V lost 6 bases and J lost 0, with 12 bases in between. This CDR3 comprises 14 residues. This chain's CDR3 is CSAHGQTSYNEQFF. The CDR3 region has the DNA TGCAGTGCCCACGGCCAGACCTCCTACAATGAGCAGTTCTTC.

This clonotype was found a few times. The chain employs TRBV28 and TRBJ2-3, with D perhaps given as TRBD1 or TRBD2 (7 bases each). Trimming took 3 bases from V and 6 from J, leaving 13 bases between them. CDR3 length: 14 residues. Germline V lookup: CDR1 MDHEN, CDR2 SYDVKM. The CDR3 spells CASSLAGGGDTQYF. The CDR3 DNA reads TGTGCCAGCAGTTTGGCAGGGGGGGGGGATACGCAGTATTTT.

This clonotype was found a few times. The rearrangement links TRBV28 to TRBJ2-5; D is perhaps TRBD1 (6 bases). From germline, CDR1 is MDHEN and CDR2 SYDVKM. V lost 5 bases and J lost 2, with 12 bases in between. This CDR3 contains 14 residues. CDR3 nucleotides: TGTGCCAGCAGTCCCGGACAGAGACAAGAGACCCAGTACTTC. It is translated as CASSPGQRQETQYF.

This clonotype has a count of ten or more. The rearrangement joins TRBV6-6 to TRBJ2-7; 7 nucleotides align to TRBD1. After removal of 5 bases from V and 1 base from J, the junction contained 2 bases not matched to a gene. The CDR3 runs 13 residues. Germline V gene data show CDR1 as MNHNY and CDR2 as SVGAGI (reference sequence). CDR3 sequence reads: CASSPTGSYEQYF. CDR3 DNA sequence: TGTGCCAGCAGTCCGACAGGGTCCTACGAGCAGTACTTC.

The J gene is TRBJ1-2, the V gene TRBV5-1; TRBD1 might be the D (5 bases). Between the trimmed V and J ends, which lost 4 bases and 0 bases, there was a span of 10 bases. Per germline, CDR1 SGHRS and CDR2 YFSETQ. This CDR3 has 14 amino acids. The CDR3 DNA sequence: TGCGCCAGCAGCCCCTCGGGGGCTAACTATGGCTACACCTTC. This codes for CASSPSGANYGYTF.

Here the CDR3 reads CSASMPSQNYEQYF. CDR3 sequence (DNA): TGCAGTGCTAGTATGCCGTCTCAAAATTACGAGCAGTACTTC. The chain employs TRBV20-1 and TRBJ2-7; D unresolved. From germline, CDR1 is DFQATT and CDR2 SNEGSKA (reference sequence). The germline V and J ends were trimmed by 3 bases and 4 bases, with 16 bases remaining between them. The length of the CDR3 is 14 residues.

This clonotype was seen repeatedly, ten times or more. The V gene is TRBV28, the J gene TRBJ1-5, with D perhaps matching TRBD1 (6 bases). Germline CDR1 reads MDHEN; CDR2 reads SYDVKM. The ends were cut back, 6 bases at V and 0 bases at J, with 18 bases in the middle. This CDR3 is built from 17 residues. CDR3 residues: CASSLLGGSGSNQPQHF. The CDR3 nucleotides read TGTGCCAGCAGCTTGCTAGGGGGATCGGGTAGCAATCAGCCCCAGCATTTT.